This T cell receptor beta chain was retrieved from a study of post-analysis software for immune sequencing data. Study-level results: In patients, TRBV5-6, TRBV5-1 and TRBV20-1 belonged to five or six TRBV segments found more frequently than in controls. There was significantly lower normalized Chao1 diversity in multiple sclerosis patients than in controls.

The TCR beta cDNA libraries contained unique molecular identifiers. TCRdb processed the PCR reads anew with MiXCR; each CDR3 protein has one entry. Of around 770,000 distinct CDR3 sequences in the sample, 46% were seen once. A word on this clonotype: The antigen remains undetermined.

The CDR3 extends over 14 amino acids. The V gene end was trimmed by 3 bases and the J gene end by 8 bases; junction bases not matched to a gene: 7. Germline values: CDR1 MGHDK, CDR2 SYGVNS. The sequenced sample consisted of blood. The rearrangement joins TRBV25-1 to TRBJ2-1, with 7 bases matching TRBD2. The origin of this receptor is a girl between 10 and 17 years old with multiple sclerosis. This CDR3 reads CASSENWGGHEQFF. For the CDR3, the DNA is TGTGCCAGCAGTGAGAATTGGGGGGGTCATGAGCAGTTCTTC.